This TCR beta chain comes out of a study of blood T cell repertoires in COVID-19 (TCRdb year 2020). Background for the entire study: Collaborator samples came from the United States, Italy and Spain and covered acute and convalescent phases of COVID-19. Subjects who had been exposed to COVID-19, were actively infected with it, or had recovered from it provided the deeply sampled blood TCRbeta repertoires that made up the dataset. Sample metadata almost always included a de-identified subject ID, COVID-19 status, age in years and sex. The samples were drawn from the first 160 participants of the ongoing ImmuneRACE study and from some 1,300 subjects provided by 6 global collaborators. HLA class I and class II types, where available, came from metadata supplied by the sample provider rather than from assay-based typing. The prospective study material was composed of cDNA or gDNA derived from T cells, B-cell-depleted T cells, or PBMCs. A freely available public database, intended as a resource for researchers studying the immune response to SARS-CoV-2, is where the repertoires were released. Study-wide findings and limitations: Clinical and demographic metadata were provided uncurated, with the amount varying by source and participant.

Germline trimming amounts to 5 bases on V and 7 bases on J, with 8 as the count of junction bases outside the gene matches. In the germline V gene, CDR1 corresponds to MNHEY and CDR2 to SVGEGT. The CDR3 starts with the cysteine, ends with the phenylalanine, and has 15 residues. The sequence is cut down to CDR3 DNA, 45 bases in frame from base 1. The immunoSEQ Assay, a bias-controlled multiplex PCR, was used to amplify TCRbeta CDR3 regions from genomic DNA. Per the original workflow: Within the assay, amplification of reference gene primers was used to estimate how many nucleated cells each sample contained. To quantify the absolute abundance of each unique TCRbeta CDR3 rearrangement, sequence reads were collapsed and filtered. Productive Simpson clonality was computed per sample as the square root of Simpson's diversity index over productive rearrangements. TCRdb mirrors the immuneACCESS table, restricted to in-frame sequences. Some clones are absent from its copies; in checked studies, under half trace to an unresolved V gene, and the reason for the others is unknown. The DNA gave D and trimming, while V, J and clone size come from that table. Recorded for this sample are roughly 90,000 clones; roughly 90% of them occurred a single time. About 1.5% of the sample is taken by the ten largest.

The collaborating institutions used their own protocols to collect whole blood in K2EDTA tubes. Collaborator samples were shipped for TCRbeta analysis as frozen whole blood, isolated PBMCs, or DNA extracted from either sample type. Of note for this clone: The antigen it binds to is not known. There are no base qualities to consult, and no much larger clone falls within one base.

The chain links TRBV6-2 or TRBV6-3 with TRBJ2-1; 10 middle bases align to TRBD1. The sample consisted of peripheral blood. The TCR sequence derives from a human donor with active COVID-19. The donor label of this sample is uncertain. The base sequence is TGTGCCAGCAGTACCGGGACAGGGGTGGTTAATGAGCAGTTCTTC. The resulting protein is CASSTGTGVVNEQFF.